This T cell receptor (beta chain) was found in a study of lymphopenia after photon versus proton radiotherapy. The CDR3 consists of 15 residues. Germline CDR1 and CDR2: SGHTS and YDEGEE. Trimming cost V 2 bases and J 3 bases, with 12 bases left between them. Here immunoSEQ multiplex PCR was the method, and the copy in TCRdb shows in-frame clones only, minus some. Of roughly 58,000 clones in the sample, roughly nine tenths are singletons; the top ten hold about 13%. The V gene is TRBV5-8, the J gene TRBJ1-5; D gene uncertain. The sequencing used peripheral blood, collected from a patient treated with proton-based radiotherapy. This TCR came from a man at least 80 years old with esophageal cancer. The CDR3 here is CASSLGMTFNQPQHF. In DNA form, the CDR3 reads TGTGCCAGCAGCTTAGGGATGACTTTCAATCAGCCCCAGCATTTT. Drawing the rest from reference TRBV5-8 and TRBJ1-5, the complete variable domain is EAGVTQSPTHLIKTRGQQATLRCSPISGHTSVYWYQQALGLGLQFLLWYDEGEERNRGNFPPRFSGRQFPNYSSELNVNALELEDSALYLCASSLGMTFNQPQHFGDGTRLSIL.